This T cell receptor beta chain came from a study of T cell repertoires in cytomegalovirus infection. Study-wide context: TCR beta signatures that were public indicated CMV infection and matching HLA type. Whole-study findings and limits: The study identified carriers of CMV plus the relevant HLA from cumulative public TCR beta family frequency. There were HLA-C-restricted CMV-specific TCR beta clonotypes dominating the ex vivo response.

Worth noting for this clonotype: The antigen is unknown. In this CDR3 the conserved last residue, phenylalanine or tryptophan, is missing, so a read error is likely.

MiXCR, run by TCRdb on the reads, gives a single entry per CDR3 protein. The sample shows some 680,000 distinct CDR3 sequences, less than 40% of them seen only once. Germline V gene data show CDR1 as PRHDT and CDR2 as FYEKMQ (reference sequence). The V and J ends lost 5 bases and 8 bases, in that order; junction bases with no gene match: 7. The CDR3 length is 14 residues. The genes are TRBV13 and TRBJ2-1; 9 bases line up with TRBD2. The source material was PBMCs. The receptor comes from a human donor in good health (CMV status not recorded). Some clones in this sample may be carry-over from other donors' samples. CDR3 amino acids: CASSNRGLAYEQFL. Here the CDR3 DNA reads TGTGCCAGCAGCAACCGGGGACTAGCTTATGAGCAGTTCTTA.